A selection of T cell receptor beta chains follows, all from one sample in a study of OX40 agonist ivuxolimab in advanced cancers. Only in-frame clones appear in the TCRdb table, and some are missing; sequencing was by immunoSEQ multiplex PCR. This sample yields 89,000 or so clones, of which 75% to 95% are seen a single time; about 7.6% belongs to the top ten. Specimen: CD4+ or CD8+ T cells sorted from blood, collected in a trial of the OX40 agonist ivuxolimab. These receptors were taken from an adult with an advanced solid tumor such as melanoma, head and neck, liver or kidney cancer. CDR3s include the opening cysteine and the closing phenylalanine or tryptophan. Each record gives: CDR3 protein, J gene, V gene.

CDR3: CATSRDSQHEFVTNYGYTF
J: TRBJ1-2
V: TRBV15

CDR3: CASSLGQGPNQPQHF
J: TRBJ1-5
V: TRBV7-2

CDR3: CASSSRMDRVGYGYTF
J: TRBJ1-2
V: TRBV7-8

CDR3: CASSPVLSTDTQYF
J: TRBJ2-3
V: TRBV11-3

CDR3: CASSIPGWGTEDTIYF
J: TRBJ1-3
V: TRBV28

CDR3: CASSFQPDTQYF
J: TRBJ2-3
V: TRBV7-9

CDR3: CASSPDRVSTDTQYF
J: TRBJ2-3
V: TRBV6-6

CDR3: CASSRLEGQTYEQYF
J: TRBJ2-7
V: TRBV19

CDR3: CASSLSPRTVSGNTIYF
J: TRBJ1-3
V: TRBV11-2

CDR3: CAWSVGQGNQPQHF
J: TRBJ1-5
V: TRBV30

CDR3: CASSGRGRRYNEQFF
J: TRBJ2-1
V: TRBV2

CDR3: CASSESKGTGQFYGYTF
J: TRBJ1-2
V: TRBV10-2

CDR3: CASSLETGVLYGYTF
J: TRBJ1-2
V: TRBV5-6

CDR3: CASSVPGGYNEQFF
J: TRBJ2-1
V: TRBV9

CDR3: CASSYVPLNTEAFF
J: TRBJ1-1
V: TRBV6-5

CDR3: CASSGTGYTEAFF
J: TRBJ1-1
V: TRBV2

CDR3: CASSYVGETQYF
J: TRBJ2-5
V: TRBV6-6

CDR3: CASSHGSSNSPLHF
J: TRBJ1-6
V: TRBV4-1

CDR3: CASSSDRERGQPQHF
J: TRBJ1-5
V: TRBV11-1

CDR3: CASSYWGSSEAFF
J: TRBJ1-1
V: TRBV6-5

CDR3: CASIQGLSYNSPLHF
J: TRBJ1-6
V: TRBV28

CDR3: CASSLQRTISNTEAFF
J: TRBJ1-1
V: TRBV4-1